One and the same sample provided the 15 T cell receptor beta chains below, sequenced in a study of T cell responses to AZD1222 COVID-19 vaccine. Sequencing used immunoSEQ multiplex PCR; TCRdb keeps in-frame clones, though not all of them. The repertoire holds about 83,000 clones, approximately 89% seen once, with more than 25% in the top ten. The sequences come from peripheral blood, collected 28 days after the second AZD1222 dose. The receptor source for this set is an adult who received the AZD1222 COVID-19 vaccine.

The chain combines TRBV2 with TRBJ2-3; 12 bases align to TRBD2. Germline V gives CDR1 SNHLY, CDR2 FYNNEI. The CDR3 is 16 amino acids. V trimming: 10 bases; J trimming: 1 base; junction bases outside the gene matches: 9. The CDR3 here is CATKPRLAGGTDTQYF. The CDR3 DNA reads TGTGCCACCAAGCCCCGACTAGCGGGAGGCACAGATACGCAGTATTTT.

The chain recombines TRBV7-9 with TRBJ1-1; D ambiguous. V lost 5 bases, J lost 0 bases, and 16 bases lay in between. The CDR3 consists of 16 residues. Germline V lookup: CDR1 SEHNR, CDR2 FQNEAQ (reference sequence). The CDR3 loop reads CASSPVAGLMNTEAFF. In nucleotides, the CDR3 is TGTGCCAGCAGCCCCGTGGCCGGACTGATGAACACTGAAGCTTTCTTT.

This clone was recorded a few times. The chain uses TRBV11-2 and TRBJ1-3, with no clear D. Germline V lookup: CDR1 SGHAT, CDR2 FQNNGV. With 5 bases removed from V and 8 bases from J, the gap between germline ends came to 13 bases. CDR3 length: 13 amino acids. The CDR3 region has the DNA TGTGCCAGCAGCCCTGTGGTTGGGGACACCATATATTTT. As protein: CASSPVVGDTIYF.

The chain combines TRBV6-5 with TRBJ1-2, with unresolved D. This CDR3 region has 15 residues. In germline, CDR1 is MNHEY, CDR2 SVGAGI. The ends were cut back, 7 bases at V and 2 bases at J, with 17 bases in the middle. The CDR3: CASTRVAALNYGYTF. The DNA for the CDR3 is TGTGCCAGCACTCGGGTAGCCGCTCTAAACTATGGCTACACCTTC.

The chain is built from TRBV6-1 and TRBJ1-5; 9 bases map to TRBD1. The CDR3 length is 14 residues. J lost 7 bases, V lost 2 bases, and 3 bases had no gene match. Germline V gives CDR1 MNHNS, CDR2 SASEGT. CDR3 region: CASSELDRGQPQHF. The CDR3 coding sequence is TGTGCCAGCAGTGAATTGGACAGGGGCCAGCCCCAGCATTTT.

J is TRBJ2-2 and V is TRBV10-1; D assignment may be TRBD1 or TRBD2 (5 bases each). Trimming removed 0 bases at V and 1 base at J, with 12 bases between. In germline, CDR1 is WNHNN, CDR2 SYGVQD (reference sequence). The CDR3 spans 17 residues. For the CDR3, the DNA is TGCGCCAGCAGTGAGTCGAAGGGACGGGGGAACACCGGGGAGCTGTTTTTT. It yields the protein CASSESKGRGNTGELFF.

In this sample, this clone turned up a few times. The chain combines TRBV7-2 with TRBJ1-6; D unresolved. The CDR3 runs to 13 residues. V gave up 5 bases and J gave up 8 bases, with 10 bases separating them. In germline, CDR1 is SGHTA, CDR2 FQGNSA. CDR3 coding DNA: TGTGCCAGCAGCCAGAGGACGCATTCACCCCTCCACTTT. This translates into CASSQRTHSPLHF.

J is TRBJ2-5 and V is TRBV5-1; TRBD1 or TRBD2 may be the D gene (5 bases each). The length of the CDR3 is 15 residues. The V end was cut by 3 bases, the J end by 2 bases, with 14 bases between. The germline CDR1 and CDR2 sequences are SGHRS and YFSETQ. The CDR3 DNA sequence: TGCGCCAGCAGCTATTTCGGGACGGATCAAGAGACCCAGTACTTC. Residues: CASSYFGTDQETQYF.

This clone has a single count. The chain links TRBV3-1 (or the pseudogene TRBV3-2) to TRBJ2-1; D remains ambiguous. Germline loops: CDR1 LGHDT, CDR2 YNNKEL (reference sequence). V was trimmed by 1 base and J by 2 bases, leaving 12 bases between them. The length of the CDR3 is 16 residues. CDR3 sequence (DNA): TGTGCCAGCAGCCAAGGTTCCCGGGTTCCCTACAATGAGCAGTTCTTC. Residues: CASSQGSRVPYNEQFF.

For the CDR3, the DNA is TGCAGCGCCAGAAACAGGGCGGACTATGGCTACACCTTC. It specifies CSARNRADYGYTF. The chain employs TRBV29-1 and TRBJ1-2; D is possibly TRBD1 (6 bases). The CDR3 has 13 amino acids. The ends were cut back, 7 bases at V and 3 bases at J, with 15 bases in the middle. Germline V lookup: CDR1 SQVTM, CDR2 ANQGSEA.

The chain has TRBV6-6 and TRBJ1-1; possible D gene TRBD1, 5 bases. The length of the CDR3 is 11 residues. The V and J ends lost 7 bases and 6 bases respectively, with 9 bases between them. Per the germline V gene, CDR1 is MNHNY and CDR2 is SVGAGI (reference sequence). In DNA form, the CDR3 reads TGTGCCAGCATTAGGGGCTCTGAAGCTTTCTTT. Translation: CASIRGSEAFF.

The V gene is TRBV15, the J gene TRBJ2-7; D remains unclear. Germline CDR1 LNHNV, CDR2 YYDKDF (reference sequence). There are 14 residues in the CDR3. V lost 8 bases and J 0 bases, leaving 14 bases between the germline ends. CDR3 in amino acids: CATGPGLSSYEQYF. DNA for the CDR3: TGTGCCACCGGACCCGGGCTCAGCTCCTACGAGCAGTACTTC. Full variable domain (rest looked up from reference TRBV15 and TRBJ2-7): DAMVIQNPRYQVTQFGKPVTLSCSQTLNHNVMYWYQQKSSQAPKLLFHYYDKDFNNEADTPDNFQSRRPNTSFCFLDIRSPGLGDTAMYLCATGPGLSSYEQYFGPGTRLTVT.

The rearrangement joins TRBV6-5 to TRBJ1-4; possibly TRBD1 for D (5 bases). Germline CDR1 and CDR2: MNHEY and SVGAGI. This CDR3 comprises 14 residues. V was clipped by 6 bases and J by 7 bases, with 15 bases between them. CDR3 nucleotide sequence: TGTGCCAGCAGCCCCGGGACGGTGGGTGAAAAACTGTTTTTT. Translating gives CASSPGTVGEKLFF.

The rearrangement uses TRBV7-8 and TRBJ2-7; D gene ambiguous. The germline CDR1 and CDR2 sequences are SGHVS and FQNEAQ. The CDR3 runs 13 residues. The V end lost 1 base, the J end lost 5 bases, and 9 bases lay between the germline ends. CDR3 in amino acids: CASSLDTRDEQYF. Written as DNA, the CDR3 is TGTGCCAGCAGCTTAGACACCCGCGACGAGCAGTACTTC.

CDR3 loop: CASSVGLGEKTQYF. The CDR3 DNA is TGTGCCAGCAGCGTAGGATTGGGTGAAAAGACCCAGTACTTC. The chain couples TRBV9 to TRBJ2-5, with unresolved D. The V end was cut by 0 bases, the J end by 6 bases, with 12 bases between. Germline V CDR1 and CDR2: SGDLS, YYNGEE. The CDR3 consists of 14 residues.